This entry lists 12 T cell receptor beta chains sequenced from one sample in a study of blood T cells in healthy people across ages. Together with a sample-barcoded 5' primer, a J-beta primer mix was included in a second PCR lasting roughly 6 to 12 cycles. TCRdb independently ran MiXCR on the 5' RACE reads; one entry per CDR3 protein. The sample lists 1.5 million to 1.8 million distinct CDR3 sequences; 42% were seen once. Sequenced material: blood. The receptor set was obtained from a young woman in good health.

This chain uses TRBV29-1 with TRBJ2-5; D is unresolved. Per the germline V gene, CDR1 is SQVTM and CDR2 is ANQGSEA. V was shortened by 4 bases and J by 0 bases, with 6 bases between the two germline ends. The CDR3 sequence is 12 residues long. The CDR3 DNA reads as TGCAGCGTTGGTAGTTACCAAGAGACCCAGTACTTC. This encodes CSVGSYQETQYF.

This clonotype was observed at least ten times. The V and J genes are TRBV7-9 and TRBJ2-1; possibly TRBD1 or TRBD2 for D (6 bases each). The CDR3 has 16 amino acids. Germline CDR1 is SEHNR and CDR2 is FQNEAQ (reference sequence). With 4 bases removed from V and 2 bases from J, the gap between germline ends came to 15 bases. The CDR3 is CASSSRSGGAYNEQFF. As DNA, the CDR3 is TGTGCCAGCAGCTCGCGCTCCGGGGGCGCCTACAATGAGCAGTTCTTC.

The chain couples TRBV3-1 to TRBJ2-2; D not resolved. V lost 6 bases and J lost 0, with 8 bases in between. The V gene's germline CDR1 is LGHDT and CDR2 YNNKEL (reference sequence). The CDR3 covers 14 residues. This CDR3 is CASRPETNTGELFF. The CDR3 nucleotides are TGTGCCAGCAGACCTGAGACGAACACCGGGGAGCTGTTTTTT.

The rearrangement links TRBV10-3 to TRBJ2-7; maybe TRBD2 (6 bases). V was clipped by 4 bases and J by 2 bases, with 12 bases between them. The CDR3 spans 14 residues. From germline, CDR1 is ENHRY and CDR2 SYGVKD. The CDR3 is CAISAGGNPYEQYF. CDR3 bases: TGTGCCATCAGTGCCGGCGGGAACCCCTACGAGCAGTACTTC.

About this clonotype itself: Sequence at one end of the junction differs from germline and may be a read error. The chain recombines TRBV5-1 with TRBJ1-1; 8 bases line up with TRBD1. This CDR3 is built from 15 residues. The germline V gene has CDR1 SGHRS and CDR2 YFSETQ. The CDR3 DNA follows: TGCGCCAGCAGCAACGGGACAGGTTGGTTGCCTGAAACTTTCTTT. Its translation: CASSNGTGWLPETFF.

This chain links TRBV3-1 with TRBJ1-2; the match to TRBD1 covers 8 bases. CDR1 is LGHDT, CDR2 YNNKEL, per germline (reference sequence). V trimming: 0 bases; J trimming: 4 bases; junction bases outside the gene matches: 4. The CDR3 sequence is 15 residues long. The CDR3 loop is CASSQEDRVPYGYTF. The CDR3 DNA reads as TGTGCCAGCAGCCAAGAGGACAGGGTTCCCTATGGCTACACCTTC.

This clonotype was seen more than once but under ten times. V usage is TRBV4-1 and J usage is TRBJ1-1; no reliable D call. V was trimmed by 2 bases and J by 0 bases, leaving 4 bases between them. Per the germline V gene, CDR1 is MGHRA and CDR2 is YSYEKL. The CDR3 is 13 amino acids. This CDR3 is CASSQWMNTEAFF. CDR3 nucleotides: TGCGCCAGCAGCCAATGGATGAACACTGAAGCTTTCTTT.

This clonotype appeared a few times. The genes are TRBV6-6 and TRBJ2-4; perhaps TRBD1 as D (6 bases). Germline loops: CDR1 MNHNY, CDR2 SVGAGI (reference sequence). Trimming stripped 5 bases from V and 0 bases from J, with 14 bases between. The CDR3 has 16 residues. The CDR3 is CASSTWTELAKNIQYF. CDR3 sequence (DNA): TGTGCCAGCAGTACATGGACAGAATTAGCCAAAAACATTCAGTACTTC.

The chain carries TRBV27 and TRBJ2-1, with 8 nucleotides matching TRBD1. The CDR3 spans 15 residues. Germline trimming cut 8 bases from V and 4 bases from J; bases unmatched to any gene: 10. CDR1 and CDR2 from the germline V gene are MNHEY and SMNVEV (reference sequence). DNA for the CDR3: TGTGCCAGCTGCCCCAGGACAGGGCTTTACAATGAGCAGTTCTTC. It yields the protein CASCPRTGLYNEQFF.

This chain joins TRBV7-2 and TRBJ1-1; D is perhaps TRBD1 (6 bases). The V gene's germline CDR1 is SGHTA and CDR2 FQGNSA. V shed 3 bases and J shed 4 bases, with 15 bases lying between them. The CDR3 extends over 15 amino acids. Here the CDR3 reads CASSFGGGFGTEAFF. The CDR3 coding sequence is TGTGCCAGCAGCTTCGGAGGGGGGTTTGGCACTGAAGCTTTCTTT.

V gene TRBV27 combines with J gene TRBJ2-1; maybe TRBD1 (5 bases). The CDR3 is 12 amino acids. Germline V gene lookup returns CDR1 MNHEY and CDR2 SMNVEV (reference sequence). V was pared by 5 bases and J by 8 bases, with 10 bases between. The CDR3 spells CASSPGIYEQFF. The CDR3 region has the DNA TGTGCCAGCAGTCCAGGGATATATGAGCAGTTCTTC.

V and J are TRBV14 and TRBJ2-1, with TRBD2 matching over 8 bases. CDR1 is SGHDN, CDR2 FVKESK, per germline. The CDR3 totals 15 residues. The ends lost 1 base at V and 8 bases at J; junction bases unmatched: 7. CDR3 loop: CASSQAQAGVDEQFF. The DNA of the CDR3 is TGTGCCAGCAGCCAAGCCCAAGCGGGAGTGGATGAGCAGTTCTTC.